Following are 19 T cell receptor beta chains from one sample sequenced in a study of cytomegalovirus exposure and HLA in healthy donors. PCR involved 60 Vbeta and 13 Jbeta primers. Clones were sequenced by immunoSEQ multiplex PCR, and TCRdb holds only the in-frame ones, with some missing. The sample table sets out 180,000 or so clones. The material sequenced was PBMCs. Receptors originate from a woman between 18 and 30 years old in good health and CMV-seropositive.

The rearrangement joins TRBV14 to TRBJ1-3; D gene uncertain. CDR3 length equals 13 residues. CDR1 is SGHDN and CDR2 is FVKESK in the germline V gene. Deletions cut 6 bases from V and 0 bases from J, with 6 bases between. CDR3: CASRQSSGNTIYF. The CDR3 DNA is TGTGCCAGCAGACAGAGCTCTGGAAACACCATATATTTT.

The chain joins TRBV5-5 to TRBJ2-7, with 8 bases aligning to TRBD2. CDR1 and CDR2 from the germline V gene are SGHKS and YYEKEE (reference sequence). The CDR3 is 15 residues long. Germline trimming cut 6 bases from V and 1 base from J; bases unmatched to any gene: 9. CDR3 sequence reads: CASTWGGGSSYEQYF. The CDR3 DNA sequence: TGTGCCAGCACCTGGGGCGGGGGGTCGTCCTACGAGCAGTACTTC.

The chain has TRBV11-2 and TRBJ2-3; TRBD2 aligns across 7 bases. CDR1 SGHAT and CDR2 FQNNGV come from the germline V gene. This CDR3 has 17 residues. The J segment lost 2 bases and the V segment lost 4 bases, leaving 12 bases of the junction unmatched. Here the CDR3 reads CASSSLGAAGITDTQYF. CDR3 coding DNA: TGTGCCAGCAGCTCCCTAGGTGCAGCGGGGATCACAGATACGCAGTATTTT.

The rearrangement joins TRBV14 to TRBJ1-1; D gene ambiguous. Germline assignment: CDR1 SGHDN and CDR2 FVKESK. Trimming took 4 bases from V and 5 from J, leaving 11 bases between them. The CDR3 is made up of 13 amino acids. CDR3 sequence reads: CASSPRGPTEAFF. The DNA for the CDR3 is TGTGCCAGCAGCCCCCGGGGTCCAACTGAAGCTTTCTTT.

In the case of this clone: The germline gene is not matched at one end of the junction; a read error may be the cause. V is TRBV10-3 and J is TRBJ2-7; no clear D gene. The germline V gene encodes CDR1 ENHRY and CDR2 SYGVKD. The CDR3 contains 12 residues. The CDR3 coding sequence is TGTGCCATCAGTGAGTCGAAAATAGAGCATTACTTC. Amino acid sequence: CAISESKIEHYF.

The chain links TRBV7-9 to TRBJ2-1, with 11 nucleotides matching TRBD2. This CDR3 spans 15 amino acids. Trimming took 5 bases from V and 9 from J; bases not matched to a gene: 9. Germline V gene lookup returns CDR1 SEHNR and CDR2 FQNEAQ (reference sequence). The CDR3 loop is CASSPLAGGSSEQFF. Here the CDR3 DNA reads TGTGCCAGCAGCCCCCTAGCGGGAGGTTCCAGTGAGCAGTTCTTC.

The genes are TRBV6-5 and TRBJ2-1; D is unresolved. Trimming pared 4 bases from V and 8 bases from J, leaving 21 bases between. CDR3 length equals 16 residues. CDR1 MNHEY and CDR2 SVGAGI come from the germline V gene. CDR3 bases: TGTGCCAGCAGTTTCTCTTCGGTCCCCCAATCTCATGAGCAGTTCTTC. Encoded protein: CASSFSSVPQSHEQFF.

This sequence joins TRBV19 and TRBJ2-3; tentatively, D is TRBD2 (5 bases). The CDR3 runs 13 residues. V was clipped by 4 bases and J by 4 bases, with 9 bases between them. Germline CDR1 reads LNHDA; CDR2 reads SQIVND (reference sequence). The CDR3 is CASSTLVSDTQYF. The CDR3 nucleotides read TGTGCCAGTAGTACACTAGTTTCAGATACGCAGTATTTT.

The V call is TRBV5-6, the J call TRBJ2-1; D call uncertain. Germline V lookup: CDR1 SGHDT, CDR2 YYEEEE. V was cut by 4 bases and J by 1 base, with 12 bases left in between. The CDR3 contains 15 residues. Here the CDR3 reads CASSRPQDSYNEQFF. As DNA, the CDR3 is TGTGCCAGCAGCCGTCCCCAGGATTCCTACAATGAGCAGTTCTTC.

In DNA form, the CDR3 reads TGTGCCAGCAGCTACAGGGAAACAGATACGCAGTATTTT. It codes for CASSYRETDTQYF. The rearrangement joins TRBV13 to TRBJ2-3; tentative D call: TRBD1 (6 bases). The CDR3 has 13 residues. Germline V gene data show CDR1 as PRHDT and CDR2 as FYEKMQ (reference sequence). V was shortened by 4 bases and J by 3 bases, with 8 bases between the two germline ends.

The V and J genes are TRBV27 and TRBJ1-2, with 8 bases aligning to TRBD1. Losses at the gene ends were 6 bases for V and 8 bases for J; bases not matched to a gene: 8. The CDR3 has 13 residues. The germline CDR1 and CDR2 sequences are MNHEY and SMNVEV (reference sequence). The CDR3 nucleotides are TGTGCCAGCAGCCTTCAGGGGGCAGGGGGCTACACCTTC. It yields the protein CASSLQGAGGYTF.

The CDR3, as DNA: TGTGCCAGCACCCCCCCGAGGGGGCGGGGCACTGAAGCTTTCTTT. Amino acid sequence: CASTPPRGRGTEAFF. The gene calls are TRBV6-6 and TRBJ1-1; the match to TRBD1 covers 7 bases. Trimming cost V 7 bases and J 4 bases; bases outside gene matches: 12. The CDR3 consists of 15 residues. CDR1 is MNHNY and CDR2 is SVGAGI in the germline V gene (reference sequence).

This chain links TRBV7-9 with TRBJ2-3; D is possibly TRBD2 (6 bases). V was cut by 0 bases and J by 6 bases, with 10 bases left in between. The germline V gene encodes CDR1 SEHNR and CDR2 FQNEAQ (reference sequence). The CDR3 contains 14 residues. In DNA form, the CDR3 reads TGTGCCAGCAGCTTAGCACGGACTACGGATACGCAGTATTTT. Its translation: CASSLARTTDTQYF. Using reference TRBV7-9 and TRBJ2-3 for the parts outside the CDR3, the full variable domain is DTGVSQNPRHKITKRGQNVTFRCDPISEHNRLYWYRQTLGQGPEFLTYFQNEAQLEKSRLLSDRFSAERPKGSFSTLEIQRTEQGDSAMYLCASSLARTTDTQYFGPGTRLTVL.

The V gene is TRBV29-1, the J gene TRBJ2-2, with a tentative D call TRBD1 (7 bases). V was trimmed by 4 bases and J by 6 bases, leaving 12 bases between them. CDR1 and CDR2 (germline): SQVTM, ANQGSEA. The CDR3 is made up of 13 amino acids. The CDR3 region has the DNA TGCAGCGTTGGTGACAGGGAGGCCGGGGAGCTGTTTTTT. It translates to CSVGDREAGELFF.

The chain combines TRBV21-1 with TRBJ2-7; no check of the table's D call, TRBD1, against the DNA was made. TRBV21-1 is deemed a pseudogene. CDR3 length: 12 amino acids. CDR3 sequence: CAKGQRRREQYF. In DNA, the CDR3 is TGTGCCAAAGGACAGCGGCGGAGAGAGCAGTACTTC.

The chain employs TRBV2 and TRBJ2-2; D is perhaps TRBD1 (6 bases). CDR3 size: 13 residues. Between the trimmed V and J ends, which lost 3 bases and 6 bases, there was a span of 8 bases. Germline CDR1 SNHLY, CDR2 FYNNEI. In nucleotides, the CDR3 is TGTGCCAGCAGTGACAGGACAGCCGGGGAGCTGTTTTTT. Translated: CASSDRTAGELFF.

The V gene is TRBV2, the J gene TRBJ2-3; tentative D call: TRBD2 (6 bases). With 6 bases removed from V and 6 bases from J, the gap between germline ends came to 10 bases. The CDR3 consists of 12 residues. Looked up from germline, CDR1 is SNHLY and CDR2 is FYNNEI. The CDR3 here is CASRDRGDTQYF. CDR3 DNA: TGTGCCAGCAGAGACCGGGGGGATACGCAGTATTTT. Full variable domain (missing parts from reference TRBV2 and TRBJ2-3): EPEVTQTPSHQVTQMGQEVILRCVPISNHLYFYWYRQILGQKVEFLVSFYNNEISEKSEIFDDQFSVERPDGSNFTLKIRSTKLEDSAMYFCASRDRGDTQYFGPGTRLTVL.

The rearrangement uses TRBV10-1 and TRBJ2-2; 8 positions agree with TRBD2. After removal of 0 bases from V and 6 bases from J, the junction contained 6 bases not matched to a gene. The CDR3 spans 16 residues. Per germline, CDR1 WNHNN and CDR2 SYGVQD (reference sequence). CDR3 loop: CASSESSGRRAGELFF. DNA for the CDR3: TGCGCCAGCAGTGAGTCCAGCGGGAGACGGGCCGGGGAGCTGTTTTTT.

CDR3 loop: CASSSQGGANYGYTF. The CDR3 nucleotides are TGTGCCAGCAGCTCACAGGGTGGTGCTAACTATGGCTACACCTTC. The V call is TRBV5-4, the J call TRBJ1-2; D possibly corresponds to TRBD1 (6 bases). CDR1 and CDR2 (germline): SGHNT, YYREEE (reference sequence). V was cut by 3 bases and J by 0 bases, with 12 bases left in between. The CDR3 has 15 amino acids.